This T cell receptor beta chain was recorded in a study of early T cells in non-severe SARS-CoV-2 infection. Study-wide background: The chains were unpaired, and the sequenced material was bulk RNA from unsorted whole blood.

General study results and limits: Anti-spike CD8 responses were favored in VDJdb matching, and private and CD4 specificities were missed.

The CDR3 contains 14 residues. The germline V gene has CDR1 MGHRA and CDR2 YSYEKL. V lost 0 bases to trimming and J lost 7 bases; unmatched junction nucleotides: 6. A word on this clonotype: The antigen remains unidentified.

Individual cDNA molecules received unique molecular identifiers. TCRdb analysed the 5' RACE reads with MiXCR anew, one entry per CDR3 protein. The table includes approximately 22,000 distinct CDR3 sequences, more than 5% detected once. The chain carries TRBV4-1 and TRBJ2-7, with 7 positions matching TRBD2. This sequence originates from an adult who was a healthcare worker with PCR-confirmed SARS-CoV-2 infection or an uninfected control (not recorded which). The sequencing used whole blood, collected at baseline. The CDR3 sequence is CASSQDPGGREQYF. CDR3 sequence (DNA): TGCGCCAGCAGCCAAGATCCCGGGGGGAGGGAGCAGTACTTC.